The T cell receptor beta chain described here comes from a study of T cell repertoires in cytomegalovirus infection. As for the study in general: Based on public TCR beta signatures, there were indications of CMV infection and of a matching HLA type. Overall study results and limits: Dominating the ex vivo response were HLA-C-restricted CMV-specific TCR beta clonotypes. Carriers of CMV plus the relevant HLA were identified by cumulative public TCR beta family frequency.

Remarks on this clonotype: As yet, its antigen is unknown.

Each CDR3 protein gets one entry after TCRdb re-called the reads with MiXCR. The sample has approximately 500,000 distinct CDR3 sequences, approximately 15% seen once. CDR3 length: 16 amino acids. Germline CDR1 is DFQATT and CDR2 is SNEGSKA (reference sequence). The V segment lost 6 bases and the J segment 7 bases; nucleotides outside the gene matches: 17. Sequencing was performed on CD8+ T cells from PBMCs. The chain joins TRBV20-1 to TRBJ2-7; 11 nucleotides agree with TRBD1. This sequence was found in a human donor in good health (CMV status not recorded). Some clones in this sample may be carry-over from other donors' samples. The CDR3 coding sequence is TGCAGTGCAGCCGGGACAGGGGGTCACCCGGTGTTAGAGCAGTACTTC. Protein: CSAAGTGGHPVLEQYF.